Reported below is one TCR beta chain. It has no known antigen specificity. Qualities for individual bases were not recorded, and no much larger clone is one base off. This sample's time point label indicates: baseline before first vaccination. Vaccinee samples came from UK trials COV001 and COV002, including a single-blind randomized controlled phase 2/3 trial of AZD1222 (ChAdOx1 nCoV-19) in healthy adults. For TCRbeta chain sequencing, PBMC samples from trial participants were taken at day 0 and at day 28 after the second dose. The CDR3 regions of human TCRbeta chains were analyzed by immunosequencing. The published analysis was carried out like this. TCRs in the repertoires were matched against a reference library of SARS-CoV-2-specific TCRs that had been generated with the MIRA antigen-specificity platform. Breadth was defined as the fraction of unique TCRs that were SARS-CoV-2-associated. Depth was defined as the fraction of total T cells that were SARS-CoV-2-associated. Using the MIRA data, each spike-specific TCR was mapped to the spike region that the TCR reacts to and placed in a CD4 or CD8 class. Log10-transformed breadth and depth values were compared by one-way ANOVA with Sidak's multiple comparisons tests. This immuneACCESS table, as held by TCRdb, lists in-frame sequences with V and J called but not all clones. Of the missing ones, under half trace to an unresolved V gene in checked studies; the others have no known cause. D and trimming come from the DNA, and the V and J calls and clone size come from that table. Across this sample there are around 94,000 clones, with roughly 88% seen only once. Of the sample, roughly 19% falls within the top ten clones.

This entry comes from a study of T cell responses to AZD1222 COVID-19 vaccine (dated by TCRdb to 2020 to 2022). General notes on the study: Because spike-specific TCR depth and breadth did not differ between the two schedules, AZD1222 recipients who got a second dose at roughly 4 weeks were pooled with those who got a second dose at roughly 12 weeks. TCR sequencing covered fewer than 250 trial participants: 200 to 220 given two doses of AZD1222 and 26 given two doses of MenACWY control vaccine. Trial participants were enrolled into age subgroups of 18-55, 56-69 and 70-plus years, which contained 148, 28 and 57 TCR-sequenced participants, respectively. The investigation overall reported the following: After two AZD1222 doses, both the breadth and the depth of spike-specific TCRs were significantly higher than at day 0 and than in MenACWY recipients. Only five or six AZD1222 recipients were SARS-CoV-2 seropositive at baseline, limiting conclusions about previously exposed vaccinees. Nearly half of unique spike-specific TCRs reportedly recognized epitopes outside regions mutated in the B.1.351 and B.1.1.7 variants. The whole spike protein was spanned by vaccine-associated CD4 TCRs, and dominant responses were seen in regions 160-218 and 743-854. Because no samples from the day 14 peak response were available, repertoires could be characterized only after the peak T cell response. The 56-69-year group was small, and its depth increase did not reach significance, likely because of low power. Participants were mostly white British, with more females than males. The authors suggested clonal diversity may have been underestimated.

From the germline V gene (reference sequence), CDR1 is SGHNT and CDR2 is YYREEE. From the cysteine up to the phenylalanine, the CDR3 has a length of 14 residues. Just the 42-base CDR3 DNA is kept, in frame starting at base 1. The V end loses 4 bases and the J end loses 5 bases, and a stretch of 15 bases separates them. The sequence derives from an adult in good health. Source: peripheral blood, taken on day 0 of AZD1222 vaccination. The chain joins TRBV5-4 to TRBJ1-2; D gene: possibly TRBD1, on 5 matching bases. The DNA sequence is TGTGCCAGCAGCCCGCAGGGACCTTCGTATGGCTACACCTTC. Its product reads: CASSPQGPSYGYTF.